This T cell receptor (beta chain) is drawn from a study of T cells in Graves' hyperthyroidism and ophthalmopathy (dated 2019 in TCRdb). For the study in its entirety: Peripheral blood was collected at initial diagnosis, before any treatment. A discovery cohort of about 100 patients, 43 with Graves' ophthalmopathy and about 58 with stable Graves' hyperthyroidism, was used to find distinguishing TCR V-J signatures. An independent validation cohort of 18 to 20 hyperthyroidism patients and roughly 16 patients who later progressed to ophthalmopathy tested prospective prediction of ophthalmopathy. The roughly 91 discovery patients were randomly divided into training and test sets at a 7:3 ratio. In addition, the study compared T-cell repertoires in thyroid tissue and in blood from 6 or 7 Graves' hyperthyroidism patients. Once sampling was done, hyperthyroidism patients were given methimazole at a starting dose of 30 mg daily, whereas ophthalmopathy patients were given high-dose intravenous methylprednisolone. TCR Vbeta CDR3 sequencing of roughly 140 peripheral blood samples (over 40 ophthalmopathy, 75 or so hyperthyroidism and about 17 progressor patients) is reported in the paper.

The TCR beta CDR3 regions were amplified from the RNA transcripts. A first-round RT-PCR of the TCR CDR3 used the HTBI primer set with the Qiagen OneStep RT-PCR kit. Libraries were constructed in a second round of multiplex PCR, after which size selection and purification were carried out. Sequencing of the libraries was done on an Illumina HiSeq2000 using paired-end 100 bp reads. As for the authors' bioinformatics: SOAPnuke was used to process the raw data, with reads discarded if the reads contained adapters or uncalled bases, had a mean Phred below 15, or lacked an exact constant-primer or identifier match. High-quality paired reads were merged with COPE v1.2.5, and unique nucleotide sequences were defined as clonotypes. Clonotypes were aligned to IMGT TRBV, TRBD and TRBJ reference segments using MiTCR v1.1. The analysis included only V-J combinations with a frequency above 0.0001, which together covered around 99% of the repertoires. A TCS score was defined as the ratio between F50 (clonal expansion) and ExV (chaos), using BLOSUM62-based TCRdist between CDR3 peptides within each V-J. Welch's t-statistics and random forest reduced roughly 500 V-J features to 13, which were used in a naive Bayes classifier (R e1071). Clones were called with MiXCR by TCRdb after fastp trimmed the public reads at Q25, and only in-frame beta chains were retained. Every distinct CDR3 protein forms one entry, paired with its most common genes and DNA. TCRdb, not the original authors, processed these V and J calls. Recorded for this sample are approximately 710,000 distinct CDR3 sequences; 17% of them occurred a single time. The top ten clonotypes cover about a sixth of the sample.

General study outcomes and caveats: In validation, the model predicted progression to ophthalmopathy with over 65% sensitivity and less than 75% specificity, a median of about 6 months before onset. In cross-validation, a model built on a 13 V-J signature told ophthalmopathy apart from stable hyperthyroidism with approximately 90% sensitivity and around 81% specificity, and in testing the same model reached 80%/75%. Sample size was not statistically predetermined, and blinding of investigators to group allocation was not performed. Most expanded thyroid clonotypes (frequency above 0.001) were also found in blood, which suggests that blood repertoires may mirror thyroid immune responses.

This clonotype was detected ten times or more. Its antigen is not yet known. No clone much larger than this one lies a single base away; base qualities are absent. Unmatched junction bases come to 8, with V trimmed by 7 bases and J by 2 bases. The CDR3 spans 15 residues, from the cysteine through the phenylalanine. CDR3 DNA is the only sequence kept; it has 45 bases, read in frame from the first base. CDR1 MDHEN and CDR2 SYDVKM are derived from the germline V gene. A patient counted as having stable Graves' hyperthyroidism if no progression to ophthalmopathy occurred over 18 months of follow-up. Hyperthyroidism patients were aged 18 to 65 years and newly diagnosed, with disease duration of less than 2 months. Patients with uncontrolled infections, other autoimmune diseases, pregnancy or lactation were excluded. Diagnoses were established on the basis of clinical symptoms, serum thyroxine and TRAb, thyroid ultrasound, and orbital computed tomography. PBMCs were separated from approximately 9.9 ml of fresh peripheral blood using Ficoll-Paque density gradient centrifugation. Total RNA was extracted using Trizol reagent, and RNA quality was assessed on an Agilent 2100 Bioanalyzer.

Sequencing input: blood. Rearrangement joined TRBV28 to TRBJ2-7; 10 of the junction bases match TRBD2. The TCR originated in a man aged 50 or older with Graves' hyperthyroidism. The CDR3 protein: CASTALAGGAYEQYF. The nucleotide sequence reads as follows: TGTGCCAGCACCGCCTTAGCGGGAGGCGCCTACGAGCAGTACTTC.